This TCR beta chain is from a study of cytomegalovirus exposure and HLA in healthy donors. Findings of the study overall: TCR beta chain V- and J-gene trimming was linked, in a later analysis, to a missense variant in DCLRE1C.

This PCR relied on a set of 60 Vbeta primers and 13 Jbeta primers. Method: immunoSEQ multiplex PCR; TCRdb's copy keeps in-frame clones and lacks some. This sample yields 100,000 to 130,000 clones, of which 77% are seen a single time; about 4.3% belongs to the top ten. The ends lost 5 bases at V and 5 bases at J; junction bases unmatched: 12. The CDR3 contains 15 residues. Looked up from germline, CDR1 is SQVTM and CDR2 is ANQGSEA. With respect to this clone: Antigen: not known.

The source material was PBMCs. This receptor was taken from a male donor in good health and CMV-seronegative. The rearrangement links TRBV29-1 to TRBJ2-7, with TRBD1 identical over 10 bases. The CDR3, as DNA: TGCAGCGTTAATAACCCGGGACAGGGGAAGGACGAGCAGTACTTC. Its protein is CSVNNPGQGKDEQYF.